Here is one T cell receptor beta chain with its context. Its specificity is not known. This sample is drawn from a study of siplizumab effects on memory and regulatory T cells. General observations from the study: Naive T cells appeared more diverse than memory cells and seemed to be major alloresponse contributors. In roughly 75-95% of proliferating CD4+ or CD8+ clones, a naive or memory phenotype could not be assigned. A small minority of alloreactive clones were mapped to unstimulated subsets. Treg origin accounted for an average of 68.8% of mappable alloreactive CD4+ clones with siplizumab and less than 30% in controls.

The V gene's germline CDR1 is SGHKS and CDR2 YYEKEE (reference sequence). V shed 6 bases and J 6 bases; nucleotides not matched to a gene: 11. The CDR3 is made up of 15 amino acids. Libraries were prepared by immunoSEQ multiplex PCR; TCRdb keeps only in-frame clonotypes and omits some of them. The table lists 95,000 to 130,000 clones, about 94% of them singletons. This chain connects TRBV5-5 to TRBJ2-2, with TRBD1 matching over 7 bases. The clonotype comes from a human donor in good health. Sequenced input: non-Treg CD4+ T cells sorted from blood. Here the CDR3 reads CASNQQGKNPGELFF. CDR3 sequence (DNA): TGTGCCAGCAACCAACAGGGGAAGAATCCCGGGGAGCTGTTTTTT.